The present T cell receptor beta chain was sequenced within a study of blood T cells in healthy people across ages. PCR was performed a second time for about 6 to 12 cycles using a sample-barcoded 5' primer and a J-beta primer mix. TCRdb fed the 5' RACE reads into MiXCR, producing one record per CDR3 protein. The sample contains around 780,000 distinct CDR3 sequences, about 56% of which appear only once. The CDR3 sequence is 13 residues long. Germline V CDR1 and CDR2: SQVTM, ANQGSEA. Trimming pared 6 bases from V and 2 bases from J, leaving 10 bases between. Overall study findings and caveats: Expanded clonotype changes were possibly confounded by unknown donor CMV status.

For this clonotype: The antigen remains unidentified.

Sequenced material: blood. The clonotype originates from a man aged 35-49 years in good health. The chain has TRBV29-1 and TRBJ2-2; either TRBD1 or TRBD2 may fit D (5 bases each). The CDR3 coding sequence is TGCAGCGTGGGGACGATAAACACCGGGGAGCTGTTTTTT. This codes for CSVGTINTGELFF.